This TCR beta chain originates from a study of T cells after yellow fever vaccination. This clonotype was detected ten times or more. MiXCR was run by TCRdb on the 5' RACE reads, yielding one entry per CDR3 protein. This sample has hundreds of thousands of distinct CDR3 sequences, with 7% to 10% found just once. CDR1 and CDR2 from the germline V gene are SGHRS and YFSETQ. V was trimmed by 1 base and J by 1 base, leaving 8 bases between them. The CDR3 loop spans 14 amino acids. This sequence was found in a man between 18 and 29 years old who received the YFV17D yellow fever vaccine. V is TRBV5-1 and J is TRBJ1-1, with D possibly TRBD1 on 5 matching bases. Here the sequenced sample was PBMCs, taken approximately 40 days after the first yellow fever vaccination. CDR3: CASSLQGGNTEAFF. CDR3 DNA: TGCGCCAGCAGCTTGCAGGGAGGGAACACTGAAGCTTTCTTT.